The 8 T cell receptor beta chains below were found in one sample sequenced in a study of blood T cells in healthy people across ages. A second PCR of roughly 7 to 11 cycles used a sample-barcoded 5' primer and a J-beta primer mix. Via MiXCR, TCRdb re-called the 5' RACE reads, giving one row per CDR3 protein. The profile shows about 580,000 distinct CDR3 sequences, 40% to 50% of them singletons. Sequencing used blood. All receptors derive from a man older than 75 in good health.

The V gene is TRBV5-1, the J gene TRBJ1-6, with TRBD1 as a possible D gene (5 bases). V lost 4 bases and J 5 bases, leaving 13 bases between the germline ends. The CDR3 covers 15 residues. Germline V CDR1 and CDR2: SGHRS, YFSETQ. The CDR3 DNA sequence: TGCGCCAGCAGCCCCGGGACGGCGAATAATTCACCCCTCCACTTT. Residues: CASSPGTANNSPLHF. The full variable domain, its missing parts supplied by reference TRBV5-1 and TRBJ1-6, is KAGVTQTPRYLIKTRGQQVTLSCSPISGHRSVSWYQQTPGQGLQFLFEYFSETQRNKGNFPGRFSGRQFSNSRSEMNVSTLELGDSALYLCASSPGTANNSPLHFGNGTRLTVT.

About this clonotype: Germline and junction disagree at one end, which may indicate a read error. V usage is TRBV6-6 and J usage is TRBJ2-7, with TRBD1 matching over 10 bases. CDR3 length equals 15 residues. The germline V gene has CDR1 MNHNY and CDR2 SVGAGI (reference sequence). The CDR3 loop reads CASSPDRGFREEQNF. The CDR3 region has the DNA TGTGCCAGCAGTCCGGACAGGGGGTTTCGGGAGGAGCAGAACTTC.

This rearrangement joins TRBV2 to TRBJ2-3; TRBD2 matches at 9 bases. Per the germline V gene, CDR1 is SNHLY and CDR2 is FYNNEI. The CDR3 is 16 amino acids. Trimming at V came to 1 base and at J to 6 bases, leaving 8 bases not matched to a gene. CDR3 residues: CASSEEAGGPGDTQYF. The CDR3 nucleotides read TGTGCCAGCAGTGAAGAGGCGGGAGGGCCCGGCGATACGCAGTATTTT. The variable domain in full, completed from reference TRBV2 and TRBJ2-3, reads EPEVTQTPSHQVTQMGQEVILRCVPISNHLYFYWYRQILGQKVEFLVSFYNNEISEKSEIFDDQFSVERPDGSNFTLKIRSTKLEDSAMYFCASSEEAGGPGDTQYFGPGTRLTVL.

Ten or more counts support this clonotype. V and J are TRBV6-5 and TRBJ1-2; maybe TRBD1 (5 bases). The V gene lost 4 bases and the J gene lost 7 bases, with 19 bases spanning the gap. Germline V CDR1 and CDR2: MNHEY, SVGAGI. This CDR3 is built from 15 residues. The CDR3 here is CASSSPGSLLGGYTF. The CDR3 DNA reads TGTGCCAGCAGTTCCCCAGGGAGCCTCTTGGGTGGCTACACCTTC.

The chain carries TRBV4-1 and TRBJ2-4; a possible D gene is TRBD2 (6 bases). The J call may be mistaken, given a closer DNA end match to TRBJ2-7. Germline V gene data show CDR1 as MGHRA and CDR2 as YSYEKL. This CDR3 region has 16 residues. The DNA of the CDR3 is TGCGCCAGCAGCCAAGAGGCCGGGTACGGGAGCTACGAGCAGTACTTC. The encoded protein is CASSQEAGYGSYEQYF.

The chain employs TRBV20-1 and TRBJ2-3; TRBD2 agrees at 7 bases. The V gene end was trimmed by 6 bases and the J gene end by 3 bases; junction bases not matched to a gene: 12. This CDR3 has 15 amino acids. From germline, CDR1 is DFQATT and CDR2 SNEGSKA (reference sequence). The CDR3 loop reads CSAIPGGSTTDTQYF. In DNA, the CDR3 is TGCAGTGCAATCCCGGGCGGGAGTACGACAGATACGCAGTATTTT.

The chain combines TRBV5-1 with TRBJ2-3, with D possibly TRBD1 on 6 matching bases. The V gene lost 4 bases and the J gene lost 0 bases, with 15 bases spanning the gap. This CDR3 spans 16 amino acids. Germline V gene sequence: CDR1 SGHRS, CDR2 YFSETQ. CDR3 residues: CASSDRIQLSTDTQYF. CDR3 sequence (DNA): TGCGCCAGCAGCGACAGGATCCAATTAAGCACAGATACGCAGTATTTT.

This clonotype occurred a few times. The chain has TRBV27 and TRBJ2-3; 7 bases line up with TRBD2. The CDR3 sequence is 15 residues long. Germline V lookup: CDR1 MNHEY, CDR2 SMNVEV (reference sequence). With 2 bases clipped from V and 0 bases from J, the junction kept 2 bases outside the gene matches. The CDR3 sequence is CASSLLAASTDTQYF. The DNA of the CDR3 is TGTGCCAGCAGTTTACTAGCGGCAAGCACAGATACGCAGTATTTT.